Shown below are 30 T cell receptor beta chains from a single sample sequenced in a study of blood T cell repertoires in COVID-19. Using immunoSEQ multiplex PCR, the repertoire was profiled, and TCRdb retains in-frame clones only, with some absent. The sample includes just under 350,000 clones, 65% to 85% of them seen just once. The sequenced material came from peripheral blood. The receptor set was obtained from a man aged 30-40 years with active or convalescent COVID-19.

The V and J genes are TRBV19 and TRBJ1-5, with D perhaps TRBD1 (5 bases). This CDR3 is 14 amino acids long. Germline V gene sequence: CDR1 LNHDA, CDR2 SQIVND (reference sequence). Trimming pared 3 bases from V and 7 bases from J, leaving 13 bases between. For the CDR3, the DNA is TGTGCCAGTAGTATTAGGGGATTTGGGCAGCCCCAGCATTTT. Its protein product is CASSIRGFGQPQHF. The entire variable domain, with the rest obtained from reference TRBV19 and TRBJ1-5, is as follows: DGGITQSPKYLFRKEGQNVTLSCEQNLNHDAMYWYRQDPGQGLRLIYYSQIVNDFQKGDIAEGYSVSREKKESFPLTVTSAQKNPTAFYLCASSIRGFGQPQHFGDGTRLSIL.

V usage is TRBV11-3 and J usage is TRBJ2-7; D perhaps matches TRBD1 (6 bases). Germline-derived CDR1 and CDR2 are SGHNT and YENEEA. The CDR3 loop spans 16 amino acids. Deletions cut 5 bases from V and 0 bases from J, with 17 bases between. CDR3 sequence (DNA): TGTGCCAGCAGCCCACGGATACAGGGAATCTCCTACGAGCAGTACTTC. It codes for CASSPRIQGISYEQYF.

The CDR3 here is CASTLGRGSYNEQFF. The CDR3 DNA sequence: TGTGCCAGCACTTTAGGGAGGGGCTCCTACAATGAGCAGTTCTTC. The chain combines TRBV6-6 with TRBJ2-1; 7 bases are a match to TRBD2. The CDR3 loop spans 15 amino acids. With V trimmed by 7 bases and J by 0 bases, 6 bases remained unmatched. Germline V gene lookup returns CDR1 MNHNY and CDR2 SVGAGI (reference sequence).

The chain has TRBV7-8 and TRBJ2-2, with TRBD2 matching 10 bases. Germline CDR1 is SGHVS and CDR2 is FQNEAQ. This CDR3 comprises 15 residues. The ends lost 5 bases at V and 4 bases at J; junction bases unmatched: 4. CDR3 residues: CASSQRLAGTGELFF. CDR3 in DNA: TGTGCCAGCAGCCAGAGACTAGCGGGCACCGGGGAGCTGTTTTTT. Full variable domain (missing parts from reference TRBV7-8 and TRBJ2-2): GAGVSQSPRYKVAKRGQDVALRCDPISGHVSLFWYQQALGQGPEFLTYFQNEAQLDKSGLPSDRFFAERPEGSVSTLKIQRTQQEDSAVYLCASSQRLAGTGELFFGEGSRLTVL.

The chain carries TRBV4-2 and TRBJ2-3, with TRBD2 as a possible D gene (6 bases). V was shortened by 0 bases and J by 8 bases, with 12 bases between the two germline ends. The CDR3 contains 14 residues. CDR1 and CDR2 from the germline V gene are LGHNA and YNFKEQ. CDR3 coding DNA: TGTGCCAGCAGCCAAGATCGGGAGAGTGGTACGCAGTATTTT. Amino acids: CASSQDRESGTQYF.

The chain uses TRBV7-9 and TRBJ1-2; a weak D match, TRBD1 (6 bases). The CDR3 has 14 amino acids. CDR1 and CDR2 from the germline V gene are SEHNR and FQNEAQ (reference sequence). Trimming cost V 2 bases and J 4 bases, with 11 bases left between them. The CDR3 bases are TGTGCCAGCAGCTTACCAGGGGAGGGCTATGGCTACACCTTC. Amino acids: CASSLPGEGYGYTF. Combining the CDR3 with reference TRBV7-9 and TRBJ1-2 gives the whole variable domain DTGVSQNPRHKITKRGQNVTFRCDPISEHNRLYWYRQTLGQGPEFLTYFQNEAQLEKSRLLSDRFSAERPKGSFSTLEIQRTEQGDSAMYLCASSLPGEGYGYTFGSGTRLTVV.

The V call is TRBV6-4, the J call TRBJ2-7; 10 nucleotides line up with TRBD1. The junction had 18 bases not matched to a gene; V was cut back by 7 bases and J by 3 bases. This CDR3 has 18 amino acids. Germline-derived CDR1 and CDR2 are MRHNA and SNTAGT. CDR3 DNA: TGTGCCAGCAAGGGGGGCTCCAATCCGGGACAGGGGTTCTACGAGCAGTACTTC. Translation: CASKGGSNPGQGFYEQYF.

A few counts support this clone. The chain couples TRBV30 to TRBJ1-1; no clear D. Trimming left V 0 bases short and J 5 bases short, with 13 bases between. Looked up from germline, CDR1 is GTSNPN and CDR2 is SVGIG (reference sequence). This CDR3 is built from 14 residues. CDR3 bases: TGTGCCTGGAGTGTACTCGCCGGGAGGACTGAAGCTTTCTTT. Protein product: CAWSVLAGRTEAFF. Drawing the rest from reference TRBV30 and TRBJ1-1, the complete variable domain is SQTIHQWPATLVQPVGSPLSLECTVEGTSNPNLYWYRQAAGRGLQLLFYSVGIGQISSEVPQNLSASRPQDRQFILSSKKLLLSDSGFYLCAWSVLAGRTEAFFGQGTRLTVV.

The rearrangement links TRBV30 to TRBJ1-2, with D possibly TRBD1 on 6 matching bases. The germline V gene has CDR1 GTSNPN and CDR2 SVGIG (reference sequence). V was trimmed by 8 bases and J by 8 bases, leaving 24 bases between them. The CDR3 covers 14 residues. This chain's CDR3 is CAGRQARGGQGYTF. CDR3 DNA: TGTGCCGGAAGACAGGCGAGGGGTGGCCAGGGCTACACCTTC.

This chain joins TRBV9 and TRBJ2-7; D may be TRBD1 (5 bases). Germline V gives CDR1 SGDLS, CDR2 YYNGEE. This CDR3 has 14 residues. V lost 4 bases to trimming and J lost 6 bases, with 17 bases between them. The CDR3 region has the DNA TGTGCCAGCAGCCGTCAAGGGGCACTCGGCGAGCAGTACTTC. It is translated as CASSRQGALGEQYF.

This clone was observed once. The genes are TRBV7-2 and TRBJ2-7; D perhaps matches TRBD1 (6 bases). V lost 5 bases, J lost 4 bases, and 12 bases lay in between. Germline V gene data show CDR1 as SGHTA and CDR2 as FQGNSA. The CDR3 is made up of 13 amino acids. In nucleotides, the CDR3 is TGTGCCAGCAGCATACAGGGAAGTTACGAGCAGTACTTC. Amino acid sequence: CASSIQGSYEQYF.

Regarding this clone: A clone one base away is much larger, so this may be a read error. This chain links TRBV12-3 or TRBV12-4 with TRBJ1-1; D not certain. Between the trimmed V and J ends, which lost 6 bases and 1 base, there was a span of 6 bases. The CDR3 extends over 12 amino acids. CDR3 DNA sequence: TGTGCCAGCAGGCGGGAGAACACTGAAGCTTTCTTT. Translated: CASRRENTEAFF.

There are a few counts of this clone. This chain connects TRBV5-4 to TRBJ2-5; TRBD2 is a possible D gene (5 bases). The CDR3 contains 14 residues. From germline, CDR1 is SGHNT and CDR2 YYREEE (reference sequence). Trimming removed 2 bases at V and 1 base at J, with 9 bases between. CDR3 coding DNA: TGTGCCAGCAGCTTAGGGCTAGCCCAAGAGACCCAGTACTTC. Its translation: CASSLGLAQETQYF.

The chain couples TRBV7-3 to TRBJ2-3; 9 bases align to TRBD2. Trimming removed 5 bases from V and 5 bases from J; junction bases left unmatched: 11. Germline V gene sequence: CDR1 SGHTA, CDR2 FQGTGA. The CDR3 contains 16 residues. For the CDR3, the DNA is TGTGCCAGCAGCCCCTCGGCCGCGGGAGGGATAGATACGCAGTATTTT. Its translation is CASSPSAAGGIDTQYF. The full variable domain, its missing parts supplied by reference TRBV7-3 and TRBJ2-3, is GAGVSQTPSNKVTEKGKYVELRCDPISGHTALYWYRQSLGQGPEFLIYFQGTGAADDSGLPNDRFFAVRPEGSVSTLKIQRTERGDSAVYLCASSPSAAGGIDTQYFGPGTRLTVL.

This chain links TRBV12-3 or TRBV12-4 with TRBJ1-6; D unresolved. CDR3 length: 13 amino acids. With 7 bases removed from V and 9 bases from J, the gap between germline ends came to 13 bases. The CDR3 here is CASTVALRSPLHF. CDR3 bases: TGTGCCAGCACCGTGGCTCTCCGTTCACCCCTCCACTTT.

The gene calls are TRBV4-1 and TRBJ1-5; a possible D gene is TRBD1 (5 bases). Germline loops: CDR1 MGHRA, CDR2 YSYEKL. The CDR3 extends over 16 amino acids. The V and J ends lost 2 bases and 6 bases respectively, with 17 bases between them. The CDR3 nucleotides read TGCGCCAGCAGCCAAATCCGGGCGGGGCTGGGTCAGCCCCAGCATTTT. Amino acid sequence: CASSQIRAGLGQPQHF.

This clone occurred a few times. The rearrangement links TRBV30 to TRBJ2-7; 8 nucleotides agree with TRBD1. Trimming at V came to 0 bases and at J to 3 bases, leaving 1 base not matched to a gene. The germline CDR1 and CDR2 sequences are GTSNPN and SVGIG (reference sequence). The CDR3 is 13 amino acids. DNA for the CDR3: TGTGCCTGGAGTGTGGGACAGGACTACGAGCAGTACTTC. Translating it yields CAWSVGQDYEQYF.

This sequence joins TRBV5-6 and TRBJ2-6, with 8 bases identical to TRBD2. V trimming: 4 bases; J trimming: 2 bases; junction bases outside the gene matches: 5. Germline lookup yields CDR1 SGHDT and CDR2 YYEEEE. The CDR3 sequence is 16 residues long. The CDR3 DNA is TGTGCCAGCAGCCGCGCGGGGGGCACTGGGGCCAACGTCCTGACTTTC. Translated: CASSRAGGTGANVLTF.

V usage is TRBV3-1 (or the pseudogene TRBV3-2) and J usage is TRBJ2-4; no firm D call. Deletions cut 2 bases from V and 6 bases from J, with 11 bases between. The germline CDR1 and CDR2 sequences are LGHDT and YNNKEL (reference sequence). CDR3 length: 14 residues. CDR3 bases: TGTGCCAGCAGCCAACACGGGTCGGGAAACATTCAGTACTTC. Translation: CASSQHGSGNIQYF.

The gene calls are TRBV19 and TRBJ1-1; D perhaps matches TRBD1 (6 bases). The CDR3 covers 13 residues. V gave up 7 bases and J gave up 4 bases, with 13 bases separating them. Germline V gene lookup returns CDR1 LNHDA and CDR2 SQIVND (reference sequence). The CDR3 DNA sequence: TGTGCCAGTAATCACAGGGTTGGCACTGAAGCTTTCTTT. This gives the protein CASNHRVGTEAFF.

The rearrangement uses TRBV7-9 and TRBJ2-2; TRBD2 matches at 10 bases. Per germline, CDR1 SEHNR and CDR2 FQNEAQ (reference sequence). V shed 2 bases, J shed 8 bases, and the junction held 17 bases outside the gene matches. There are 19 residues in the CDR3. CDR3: CASSLSLAGALSERGELFF. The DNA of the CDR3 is TGTGCCAGCAGCTTATCGCTAGCGGGGGCCCTTTCCGAACGGGGGGAGCTGTTTTTT.

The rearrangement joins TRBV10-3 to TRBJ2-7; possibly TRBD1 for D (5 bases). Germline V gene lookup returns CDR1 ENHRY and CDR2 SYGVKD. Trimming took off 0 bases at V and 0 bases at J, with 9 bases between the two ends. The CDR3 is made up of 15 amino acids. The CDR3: CAISESDTSSYEQYF. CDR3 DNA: TGTGCCATCAGTGAGTCGGACACCAGCTCCTACGAGCAGTACTTC.

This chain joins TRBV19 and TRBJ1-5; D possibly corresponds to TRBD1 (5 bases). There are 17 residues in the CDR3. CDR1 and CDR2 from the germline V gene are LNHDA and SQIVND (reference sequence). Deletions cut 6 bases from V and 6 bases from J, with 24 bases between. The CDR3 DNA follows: TGTGCCAGTAGAAGGATGGAGGGGCAAGTTCGGGGTCAGCCCCAGCATTTT. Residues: CASRRMEGQVRGQPQHF.

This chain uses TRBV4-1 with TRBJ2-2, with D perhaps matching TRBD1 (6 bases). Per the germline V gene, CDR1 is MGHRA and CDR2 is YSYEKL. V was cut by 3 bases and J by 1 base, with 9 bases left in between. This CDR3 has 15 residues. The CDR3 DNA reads TGCGCCAGCAGCCACCTGGACAGGAACACCGGGGAGCTGTTTTTT. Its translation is CASSHLDRNTGELFF.

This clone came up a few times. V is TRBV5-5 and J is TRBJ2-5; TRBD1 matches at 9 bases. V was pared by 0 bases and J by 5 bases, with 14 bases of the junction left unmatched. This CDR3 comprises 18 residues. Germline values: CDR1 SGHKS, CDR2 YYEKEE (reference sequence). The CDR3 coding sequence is TGTGCCAGCAGCTTGGGTGACAGGGGGGAATGGATTGAGGAGACCCAGTACTTC. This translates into CASSLGDRGEWIEETQYF.

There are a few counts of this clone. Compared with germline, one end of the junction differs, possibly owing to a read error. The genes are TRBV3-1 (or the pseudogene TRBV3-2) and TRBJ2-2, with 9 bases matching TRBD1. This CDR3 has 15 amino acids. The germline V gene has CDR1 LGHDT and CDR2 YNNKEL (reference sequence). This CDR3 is CASSPQGANTGELFF. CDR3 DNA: TGTGCCAGCAGCCCACAGGGGGCGAATACCGGGGAGCTGTTTTTT.

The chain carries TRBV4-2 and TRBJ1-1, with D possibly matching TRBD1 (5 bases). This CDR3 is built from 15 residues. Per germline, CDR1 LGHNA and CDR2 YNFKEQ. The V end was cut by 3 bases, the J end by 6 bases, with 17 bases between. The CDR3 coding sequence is TGTGCCAGCAGCCACCCGGACACCTTCAGGGCTGAAGCTTTCTTT. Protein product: CASSHPDTFRAEAFF.

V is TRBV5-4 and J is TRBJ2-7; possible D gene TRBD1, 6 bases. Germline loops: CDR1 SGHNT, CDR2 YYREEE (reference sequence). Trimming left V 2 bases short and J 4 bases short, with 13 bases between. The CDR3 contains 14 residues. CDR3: CASSFGSRGYEQYF. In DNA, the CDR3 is TGTGCCAGCAGCTTTGGGAGCAGGGGATACGAGCAGTACTTC.

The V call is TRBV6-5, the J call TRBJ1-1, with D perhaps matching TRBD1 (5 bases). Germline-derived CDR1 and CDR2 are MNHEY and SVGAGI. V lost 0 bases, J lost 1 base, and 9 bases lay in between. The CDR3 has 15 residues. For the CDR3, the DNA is TGTGCCAGCAGTTACTCGTGGGGCTCGAACACTGAAGCTTTCTTT. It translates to CASSYSWGSNTEAFF.

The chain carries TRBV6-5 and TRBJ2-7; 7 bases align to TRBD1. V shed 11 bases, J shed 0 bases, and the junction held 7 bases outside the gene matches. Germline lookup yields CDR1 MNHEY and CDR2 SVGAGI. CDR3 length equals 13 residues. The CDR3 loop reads CAGTDRSSYEQYF. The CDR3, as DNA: TGTGCCGGGACGGACAGGAGCTCCTACGAGCAGTACTTC.